This T cell receptor beta chain is from a study of cytomegalovirus exposure and HLA in healthy donors (dated by TCRdb to between 2016 and 2019). Study-level background: In an earlier analysis of under 600 of the donors, about 270 Gb of sequence data and 90 million to 130 million unique TCR beta sequences from roughly 200 million T cells were reported. Across approximately 420 genotyped donors of the cohort, an average of about 240,000 unique TCR beta nucleotide sequences per donor were sequenced, and roughly 20% of those sequences were non-productive. Of the approximately 370 genotyped donors, approximately 80% were placed in the genetic ancestry cluster associated with self-reported Caucasian donors. In addition to the first cohort of hundreds of subjects, a separate validation cohort of about 120 different subjects was used. In a later genetic analysis, genome-wide SNP genotypes for about three fifths of the roughly 670 donors were used, and that subset was treated as a discovery cohort. Because of strong linkage in the cohort, a few DR-DQ haplotypes were treated as single units for association and clustering. Approximately 310 gigabases of sequencing data and tens of millions of unique TCR sequences were included in an early release covering around 600 HLA-typed donors. The study profiled the T cell repertoires of 500 to 800 subjects by immunosequencing and related them to cytomegalovirus serostatus. Donor age, sex, ethnicity and CMV serostatus were collected together with the repertoire data. The later analysis used no new phenotypic data to find candidate immune exposures, relying instead on TCR beta sequences and their occurrence across donors. HLA typing covered class I and class II loci at four-digit resolution. An earlier analysis of several hundred of the donors applied high-throughput TCR beta sequencing to assess whether each TCR beta V gene segment acted as functional or pseudogenic. To predict cytomegalovirus infection status, the study brought together high-throughput TCR immunosequencing, statistical association of individual TCRs with disease status, and machine learning. Every repertoire in the discovery cohort had been generated on one and the same sequencing platform. To study patterns of TCR occurrence, a later analysis re-analyzed previously published TCR beta repertoires from around 700 donors and added high-resolution HLA genotyping. The study aimed to test whether cataloging public T cell receptors could reveal signatures of past pathogen exposure. Typing coverage differed by locus: A, B, C, DRB1 and DQB1 were typed in about 629-630 donors, DQA1 in 500 to 550, DPA1 in 600 to 610, and DPB1 in about 450.

The cohort was made up of roughly 670 healthy bone marrow donors. All cohort members were sampled while nominally healthy, although unrecorded immune exposures were likely present. The donor tested CMV seronegative and was one of the 352 seronegative cohort members. A peripheral blood sample was provided by each donor, and peripheral blood mononuclear cells were used for TCR beta sequencing. The Qiagen DNeasy Blood Extraction Kit was used to extract genomic DNA from the blood cell samples. Turning to this clone: The specificity of this receptor is unknown. No much larger clone exists at a distance of one base, and base qualities are not known.

On the study overall, not on this receptor specifically: A group of highly shared sequence variants was considered likely to be a technical artifact of the sequencing pipeline. An association between a missense DCLRE1C variant and V-gene and J-gene trimming of TCR beta chains was found in a later genetic analysis and replicated in an independent cohort. Most CMV-associated TCR beta chains appeared to be HLA-restricted in a later analysis, and the HLA associations seemed to be driven largely by CMV exposure. Linkage disequilibrium might explain the correlated functional status among segregating V segments, but an unknown experimental factor could not be ruled out. In a later analysis, more than 15,000 TCR beta sequences were associated with specific HLA alleles at a false discovery rate of 0.05. A few of the identified cytomegalovirus-associated TCR beta chains were confirmed in vitro to be specific for cytomegalovirus antigens. Immune exposure information for the cohort was limited to CMV serostatus. The classifier was reported to diagnose cytomegalovirus status with high specificity and sensitivity in both the original and validation cohorts. In a later analysis, TCR association rates were found to vary across HLA loci, with the most associated TCRs seen for DRB1 alleles and the fewest for HLA-C alleles. Across donors, most TCR sequences were observed very rarely, whereas some public TCRs were present in many individuals. Because counts were too low, roughly 16 rarely observed V segments, including chromosome 9 orphons, were left out of the earlier analysis of 587 of the donors. The 87-base-pair reads could not distinguish some IMGT-functional V segments, including TRBV6-2 and TRBV6-3, so those segments were excluded. Broadly in line with IMGT annotations, most TCR beta V segments showed up in productive rearrangements about 90% or about 30% of the time in an earlier analysis of around 550 of the donors. It was suggested by the authors that the approach could potentially be generalized to other disease states and immunological phenotypes. A further reported finding was that TCR beta sequences accurately predicted the HLA-A and HLA-B alleles for most subjects in the first cohort. Presence/absence analyses assumed roughly uniform sequencing depth across donors, an assumption that may not hold. When HLA alleles, especially DR and DQ, strongly co-occurred, TCR associations were difficult to assign to individual alleles. Several of the top co-occurrence clusters appeared to be linked to parvovirus B19, influenza, CMV and Epstein-Barr virus, according to a later analysis. In a later genetic analysis, fewer N-insertions in productive TCRs were reported among donors in an Asian-associated ancestry cluster than the approximately 710-donor mean. In a later analysis, HLA-associated TCR beta chains showed more clonal expansion and lower generation probabilities than non-associated chains that were equally common. This cohort had only TCR beta chains sequenced, and the lack of alpha or paired-chain data limited which features could be detected. Because some donors lacked HLA typing at each locus, the association tests relied only on the typed subset. In the study, some 160 TCR beta chains were listed as associated with cytomegalovirus.

Taken from cysteine to phenylalanine, the CDR3 has 15 residues. Left in the record is the CDR3 DNA by itself, 45 bases read in frame from the first base. The junction shows trimming of 1 base on V and 1 base on J, plus 9 bases between the germline ends. The germline V gene provides CDR1 SGDLS and CDR2 YYNGEE. To prepare the library, the immunoSEQ multiplex PCR assay was applied. A mixture of 60 forward primers for TCR Vbeta segments and 13 reverse primers for TCR Jbeta segments was used in the multiplex PCR. The CDR3 region of rearranged TCR beta genes was amplified from genomic DNA with a multiplex PCR assay. Amplified TCR beta libraries were sequenced as 87-base-pair reads on the Illumina HiSeq System. The authors' analysis ran thus. Across the roughly 700 repertoires, a later analysis counted 80 million or so unique TCR beta chains, roughly 11 million of which were shared by at least two donors. Raw reads were error-corrected and collapsed into unique sequences by a nearest-neighbor algorithm in which closely related sequences were merged to remove PCR and sequencing errors. To assign V, D and J gene segments, CDR3 sequences were aligned to IMGT reference sequences. Each retained sequence needed at least a six-nucleotide match to both a V gene segment and a J gene segment. A rearrangement counted as productive if the CDR3 had no stop codons and remained in frame with V and J, and every other rearrangement counted as non-productive. Following IMGT convention, CDR3 was defined as the stretch from the second conserved V-encoded cysteine up to the conserved J-encoded phenylalanine. The earlier analysis of some 600 of the donors excluded sequences that lacked an unambiguous match to a single V gene segment. In an earlier analysis of 587 of the donors, V segments were called functional above 56.7% productive rearrangements and were called segregating when the between-donor standard deviation exceeded 5%. A statistical classification framework was built for diagnosing cytomegalovirus status from the catalog of TCR beta chain sequences. In a later analysis, TCR nucleotide sequences were compared against IMGT/GENE-DB human TR gene sequences so that V and J genes could be assigned. Using the TCRdist pipeline, a later analysis assigned CDR3 sequences along with most-parsimonious VDJ recombination scenarios. In a later analysis, every TCR beta chain was defined by the combination of its CDR3 amino acid sequence and its V-gene family, and reads without a unique V-gene family were dropped. A later analysis removed roughly 590 highly shared, low-generation-probability nucleotide sequences to deal with suspected cross-contamination and a sequencing artifact. A later analysis calculated a clonal expansion index for each public chain from normalized within-repertoire ranks of inferred template counts. In a later analysis, generation probabilities were computed using a VDJ recombination model fitted to out-of-frame rearrangements, and the results were checked against IGoR. In a later analysis, hypergeometric tests were used to score TCR-TCR, TCR-HLA and TCR-CMV co-occurrence, with a repertoire-size bias correction applied to TCR pairs. False discovery rates were estimated in a later analysis by permuting HLA or CMV assignments 20 times. A later analysis grouped co-occurring TCRs with DBSCAN, adding TCRdist sequence similarity when clustering within HLA-allele-positive subsets. Repertoires with fewer than 30,000 or more than 120,000 public chains were left out of co-occurrence clustering, as were five repertoires with anomalous nucleotide sharing. Entries here come from immuneACCESS through TCRdb and include only in-frame sequences with V and J called. Some clones fail to appear in such tables; in the studies checked, an unresolved V gene covers under half of the shortfall, and the cause of the remainder is unknown. D and trimming were read from the DNA, whereas the V and J calls and clone size are those reported in that table. Present in this sample are 150,000 to 200,000 clones, approximately 85% of which were seen just once. Under 3% of the sample is held by the ten biggest clonotypes.

The specimen was PBMCs. The rearrangement joined TRBV9 to TRBJ2-1; the D gene cannot be named for sure. The source is a woman aged 45-60 years in good health and CMV-seronegative. This receptor carries the CDR3 CASSVNSGSYNEQFF. The nucleotide sequence reads TGTGCCAGCAGCGTAAATTCGGGTTCCTACAATGAGCAGTTCTTC.